This TCR beta chain was captured by sequencing in a study of CD8+ T cells in alopecia areata. The germline V and J ends were trimmed by 5 bases and 6 bases, with 9 bases remaining between them. Germline V gives CDR1 SQVTM, CDR2 ANQGSEA. This CDR3 has 11 amino acids. Isolated RNA was reverse transcribed into cDNA used as the sequencing template. Data came from immunoSEQ multiplex PCR; TCRdb stores just in-frame clones and leaves some out. Among roughly 100,000 clones, around three fifths were seen once, and the ten largest hold about 8.8%. Points from the study as a whole: Whereas mice showed it more clearly, TCR sharing across patients was murkier, possibly because of HLA. For lesional scalp, especially alopecia totalis/universalis, clonality was higher than in normal scalp. Resident alphabeta T-cell populations of normal skin are likewise subject to sequencing in scalp samples.

Note on this clone: Its target is not known.

This TCR came from a human donor in good health. The sequencing input was CD4+ T cells sorted from blood. The chain uses TRBV29-1 and TRBJ2-3; D uncertain. The CDR3: CSVTGYDTQYF. CDR3 in DNA: TGCAGCGTTACTGGGTACGATACGCAGTATTTT.